This TCR beta chain was retrieved from a study of cytomegalovirus exposure and HLA in healthy donors. Study-level findings and limits: TCR beta chains numbering about 160 were designated cytomegalovirus-associated. Among the most significant clusters, several appeared linked to common viral pathogens in a later analysis.

PCR used 60 Vbeta primers and 13 Jbeta primers. The assay was immunoSEQ multiplex PCR, and TCRdb's table has in-frame clones only and misses some. The data show more than 90,000 clones, with approximately 80% seen just once and just under 3% held by the top ten. In regard to this clone: Its antigen is still unknown.

Trimming removed 4 bases from V and 1 base from J, with 8 bases in between. The CDR3 runs to 14 residues. Looked up from germline, CDR1 is LNHDA and CDR2 is SQIVND (reference sequence). The clonotype was recovered from a woman aged 18-29 years in good health and CMV-seropositive. V is TRBV19 and J is TRBJ1-5; no reliable D call. Sequenced input: PBMCs. The CDR3 coding sequence is TGTGCCAGTAGTACGAGAGGGAGCAATCAGCCCCAGCATTTT. Translation: CASSTRGSNQPQHF.